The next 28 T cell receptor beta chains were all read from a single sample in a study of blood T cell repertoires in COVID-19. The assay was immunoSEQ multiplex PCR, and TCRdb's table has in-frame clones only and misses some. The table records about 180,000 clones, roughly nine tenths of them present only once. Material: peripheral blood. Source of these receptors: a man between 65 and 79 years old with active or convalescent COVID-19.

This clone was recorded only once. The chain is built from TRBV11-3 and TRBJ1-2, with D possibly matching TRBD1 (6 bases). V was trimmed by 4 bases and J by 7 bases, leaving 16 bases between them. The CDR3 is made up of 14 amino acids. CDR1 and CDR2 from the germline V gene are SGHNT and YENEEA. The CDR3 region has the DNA TGTGCCAGCAGCTCGGGGACATCGGTGGCTGGCTACACCTTC. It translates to CASSSGTSVAGYTF.

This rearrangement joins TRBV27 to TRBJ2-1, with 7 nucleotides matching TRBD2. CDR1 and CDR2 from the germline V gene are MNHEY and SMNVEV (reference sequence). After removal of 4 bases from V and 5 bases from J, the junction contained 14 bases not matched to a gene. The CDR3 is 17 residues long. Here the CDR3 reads CASSSTPGASGHNEQFF. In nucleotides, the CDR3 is TGTGCCAGCAGTTCCACCCCCGGGGCTAGCGGCCACAATGAGCAGTTCTTC.

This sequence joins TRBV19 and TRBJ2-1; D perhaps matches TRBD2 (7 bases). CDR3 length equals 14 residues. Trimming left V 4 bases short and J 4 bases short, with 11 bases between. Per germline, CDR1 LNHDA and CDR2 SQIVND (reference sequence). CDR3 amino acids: CASSSGGFYNEQFF. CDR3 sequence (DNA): TGTGCCAGTAGTAGCGGGGGCTTTTACAATGAGCAGTTCTTC.

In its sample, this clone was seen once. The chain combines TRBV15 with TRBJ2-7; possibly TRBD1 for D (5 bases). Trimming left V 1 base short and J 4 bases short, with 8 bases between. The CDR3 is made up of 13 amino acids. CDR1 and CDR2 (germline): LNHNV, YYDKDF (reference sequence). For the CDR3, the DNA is TGTGCCACCAGCAGAGTGGGGCAATACGAGCAGTACTTC. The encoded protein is CATSRVGQYEQYF. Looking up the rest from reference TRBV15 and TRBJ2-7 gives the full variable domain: DAMVIQNPRYQVTQFGKPVTLSCSQTLNHNVMYWYQQKSSQAPKLLFHYYDKDFNNEADTPDNFQSRRPNTSFCFLDIRSPGLGDTAMYLCATSRVGQYEQYFGPGTRLTVT.

The CDR3 DNA sequence: TGTGCCACCAGCAGAGATGGTCTAGCGGGGGTACGCACAGATACGCAGTATTTT. It specifies CATSRDGLAGVRTDTQYF. This chain connects TRBV15 to TRBJ2-3; the match to TRBD2 covers 10 bases. V shed 0 bases and J 1 base; nucleotides not matched to a gene: 7. This CDR3 is built from 18 residues. Germline loops: CDR1 LNHNV, CDR2 YYDKDF (reference sequence).

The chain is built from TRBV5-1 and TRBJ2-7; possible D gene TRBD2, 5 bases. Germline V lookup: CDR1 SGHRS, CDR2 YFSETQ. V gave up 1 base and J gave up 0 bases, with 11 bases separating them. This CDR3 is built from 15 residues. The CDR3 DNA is TGCGCCAGCAGCTTGCCTAGCTATAGCTCCTACGAGCAGTACTTC. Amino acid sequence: CASSLPSYSSYEQYF.

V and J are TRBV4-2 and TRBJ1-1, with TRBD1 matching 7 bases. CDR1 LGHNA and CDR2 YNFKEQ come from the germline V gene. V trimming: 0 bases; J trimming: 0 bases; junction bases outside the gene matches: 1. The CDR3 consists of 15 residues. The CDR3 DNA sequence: TGTGCCAGCAGCCAAGAAGGGACAGTGAACACTGAAGCTTTCTTT. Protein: CASSQEGTVNTEAFF.

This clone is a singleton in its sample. The CDR3 DNA reads as TGTGCCAGCAGCGCTTCGGGGTTATCCTACAATGAGCAGTTCTTC. Its translation is CASSASGLSYNEQFF. The J gene is TRBJ2-1, the V gene TRBV9; D is perhaps TRBD2 (5 bases). This CDR3 is built from 15 residues. Germline V gene sequence: CDR1 SGDLS, CDR2 YYNGEE. Trimming cost V 3 bases and J 1 base, with 11 bases left between them.

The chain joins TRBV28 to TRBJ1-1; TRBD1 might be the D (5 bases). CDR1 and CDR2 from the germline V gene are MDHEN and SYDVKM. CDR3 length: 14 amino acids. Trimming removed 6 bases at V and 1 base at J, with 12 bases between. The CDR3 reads CASRLQGQNTEAFF. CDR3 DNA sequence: TGTGCCAGCAGGCTGCAGGGTCAGAACACTGAAGCTTTCTTT.

CDR3 in amino acids: CASSSQRTGMNTEAFF. The CDR3 bases are TGTGCCAGCTCATCCCAACGGACAGGGATGAACACTGAAGCTTTCTTT. The rearrangement links TRBV18 to TRBJ1-1, with TRBD1 matching 8 bases. V dropped 5 bases and J dropped 0; count of bases not matched to a gene: 8. Germline assignment: CDR1 KGHSH and CDR2 LQKENI. The CDR3 sequence is 16 residues long.

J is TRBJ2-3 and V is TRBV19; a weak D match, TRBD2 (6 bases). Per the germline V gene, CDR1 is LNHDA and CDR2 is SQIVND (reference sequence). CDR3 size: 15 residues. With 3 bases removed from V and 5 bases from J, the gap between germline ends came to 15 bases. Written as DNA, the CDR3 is TGTGCCAGTAGTATTGGCGGGATCAAGATAGATACGCAGTATTTT. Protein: CASSIGGIKIDTQYF.

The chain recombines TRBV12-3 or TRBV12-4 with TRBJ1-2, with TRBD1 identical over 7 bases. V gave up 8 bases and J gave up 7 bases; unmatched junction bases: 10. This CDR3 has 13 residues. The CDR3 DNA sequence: TGTGCCAGCCTCCGAACAGGGGAACGTGGCTACACCTTC. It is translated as CASLRTGERGYTF.

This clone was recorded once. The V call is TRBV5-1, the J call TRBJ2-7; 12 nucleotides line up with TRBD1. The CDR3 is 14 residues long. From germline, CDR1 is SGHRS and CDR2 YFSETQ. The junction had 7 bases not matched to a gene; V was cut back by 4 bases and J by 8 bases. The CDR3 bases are TGCGCCAGCAGCATGGGACAGGGGGCCGATAAGCAGTACTTC. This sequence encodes CASSMGQGADKQYF.

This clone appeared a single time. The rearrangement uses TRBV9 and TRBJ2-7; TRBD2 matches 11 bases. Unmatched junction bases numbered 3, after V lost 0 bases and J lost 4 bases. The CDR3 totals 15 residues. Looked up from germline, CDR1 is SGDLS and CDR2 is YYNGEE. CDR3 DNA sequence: TGTGCCAGCAGCGTAGGACTAGCGGGGATATACGAGCAGTACTTC. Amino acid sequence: CASSVGLAGIYEQYF.

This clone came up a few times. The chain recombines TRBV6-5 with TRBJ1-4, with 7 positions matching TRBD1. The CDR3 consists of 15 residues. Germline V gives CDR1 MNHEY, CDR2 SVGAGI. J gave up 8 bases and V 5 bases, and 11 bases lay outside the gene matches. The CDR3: CASSPRQGTGEKLFF. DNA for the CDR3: TGTGCCAGCAGTCCTCGACAGGGTACGGGGGAAAAACTGTTTTTT.

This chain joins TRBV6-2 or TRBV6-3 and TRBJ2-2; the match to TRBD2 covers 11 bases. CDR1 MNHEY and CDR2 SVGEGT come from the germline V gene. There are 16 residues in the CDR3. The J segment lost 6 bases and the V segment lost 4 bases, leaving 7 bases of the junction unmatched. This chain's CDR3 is CASSSWETSGAGELFF. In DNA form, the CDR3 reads TGTGCCAGCAGTTCGTGGGAGACTAGCGGGGCCGGGGAGCTGTTTTTT.

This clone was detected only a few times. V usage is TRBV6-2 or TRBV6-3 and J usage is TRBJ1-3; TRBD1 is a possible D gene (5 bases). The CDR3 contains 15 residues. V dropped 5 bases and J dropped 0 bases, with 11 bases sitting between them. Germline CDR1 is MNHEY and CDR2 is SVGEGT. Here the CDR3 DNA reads TGTGCCAGCAGTCCAGGGATTGCCTCTGGAAACACCATATATTTT. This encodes CASSPGIASGNTIYF.

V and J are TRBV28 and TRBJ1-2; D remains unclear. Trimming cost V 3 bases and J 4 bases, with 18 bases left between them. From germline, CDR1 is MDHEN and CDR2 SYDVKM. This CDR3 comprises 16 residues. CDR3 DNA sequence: TGTGCCAGCAGTTTTCTTGGGCAACCTATCGGCTATGGCTACACCTTC. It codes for CASSFLGQPIGYGYTF.

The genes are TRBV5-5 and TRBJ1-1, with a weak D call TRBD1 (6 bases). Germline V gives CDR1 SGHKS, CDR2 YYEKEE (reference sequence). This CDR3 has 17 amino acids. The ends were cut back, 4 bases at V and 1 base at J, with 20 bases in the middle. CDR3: CASSHGTPPRSNTEAFF. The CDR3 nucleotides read TGTGCCAGCAGCCATGGGACACCCCCCCGGTCGAACACTGAAGCTTTCTTT. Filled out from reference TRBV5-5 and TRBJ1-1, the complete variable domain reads DAGVTQSPTHLIKTRGQQVTLRCSPISGHKSVSWYQQVLGQGPQFIFQYYEKEERGRGNFPDRFSARQFPNYSSELNVNALLLGDSALYLCASSHGTPPRSNTEAFFGQGTRLTVV.

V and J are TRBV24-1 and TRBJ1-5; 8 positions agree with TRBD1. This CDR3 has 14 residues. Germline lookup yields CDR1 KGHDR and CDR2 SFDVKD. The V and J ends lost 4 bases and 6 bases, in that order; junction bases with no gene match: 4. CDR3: CATSDTGGGQPQHF. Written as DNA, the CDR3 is TGTGCCACCAGTGACACAGGGGGAGGTCAGCCCCAGCATTTT.

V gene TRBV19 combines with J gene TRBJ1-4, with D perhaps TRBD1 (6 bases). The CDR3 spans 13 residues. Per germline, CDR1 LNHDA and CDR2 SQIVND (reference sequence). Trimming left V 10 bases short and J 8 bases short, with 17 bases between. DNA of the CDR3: TGTGCCACCCAACAGGGCCAATGGGAAAAACTGTTTTTT. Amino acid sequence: CATQQGQWEKLFF.

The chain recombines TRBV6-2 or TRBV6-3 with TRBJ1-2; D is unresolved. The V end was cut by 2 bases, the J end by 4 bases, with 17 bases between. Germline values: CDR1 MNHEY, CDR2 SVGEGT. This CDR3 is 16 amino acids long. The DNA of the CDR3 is TGTGCCAGCAGTTACCCTGGGAAGAGGGATGGCTATGGCTACACCTTC. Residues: CASSYPGKRDGYGYTF.

Here the CDR3 DNA reads TGTGCCACCGCTGGGGTGAGGACAGGGGGTAGTCAGCCCCAGCATTTT. It translates to CATAGVRTGGSQPQHF. The chain uses TRBV19 and TRBJ1-5; 10 bases line up with TRBD1. The CDR3 runs to 16 residues. Germline lookup yields CDR1 LNHDA and CDR2 SQIVND (reference sequence). J was trimmed by 6 bases and V by 10 bases; bases with no gene match: 15. The variable domain in full, with the rest retrieved from reference TRBV19 and TRBJ1-5, is DGGITQSPKYLFRKEGQNVTLSCEQNLNHDAMYWYRQDPGQGLRLIYYSQIVNDFQKGDIAEGYSVSREKKESFPLTVTSAQKNPTAFYLCATAGVRTGGSQPQHFGDGTRLSIL.

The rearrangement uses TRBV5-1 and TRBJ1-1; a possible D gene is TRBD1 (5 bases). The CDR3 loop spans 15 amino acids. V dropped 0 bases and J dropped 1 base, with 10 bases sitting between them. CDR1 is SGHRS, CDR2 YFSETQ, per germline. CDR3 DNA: TGCGCCAGCAGCTTGGCCCTGGGGCCGAACACTGAAGCTTTCTTT. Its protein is CASSLALGPNTEAFF.

CDR3 coding DNA: TGTGCCAGCAGTTTGGGGGCCAACAGGGGAATGGAGCAGTTCTTC. It encodes CASSLGANRGMEQFF. The V and J genes are TRBV28 and TRBJ2-1; TRBD1 matches at 7 bases. Germline CDR1 MDHEN, CDR2 SYDVKM. The junction had 12 bases not matched to a gene; V was cut back by 3 bases and J by 10 bases. The CDR3 contains 15 residues.

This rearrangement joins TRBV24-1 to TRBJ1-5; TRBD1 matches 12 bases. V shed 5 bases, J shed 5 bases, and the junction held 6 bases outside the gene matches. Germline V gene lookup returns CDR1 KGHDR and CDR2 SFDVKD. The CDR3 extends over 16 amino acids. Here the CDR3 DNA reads TGTGCCACCAGTGGTCGGGACAGGGGGCCGGATCAGCCCCAGCATTTT. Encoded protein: CATSGRDRGPDQPQHF.

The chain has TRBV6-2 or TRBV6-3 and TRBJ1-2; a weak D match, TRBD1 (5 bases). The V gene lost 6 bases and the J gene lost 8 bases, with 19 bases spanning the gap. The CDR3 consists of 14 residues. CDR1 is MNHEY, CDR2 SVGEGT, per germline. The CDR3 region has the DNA TGTGCCAGCAGCCAGACACCAGGGTTAGGAGGCTACACCTTC. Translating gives CASSQTPGLGGYTF.

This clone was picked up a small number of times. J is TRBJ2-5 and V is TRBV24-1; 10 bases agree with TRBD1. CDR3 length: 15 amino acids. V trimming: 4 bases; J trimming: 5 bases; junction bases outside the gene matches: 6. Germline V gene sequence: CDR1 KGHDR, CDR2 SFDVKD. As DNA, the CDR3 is TGTGCCACCAGTGACCTGGGACAGGGGATGGAGACCCAGTACTTC. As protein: CATSDLGQGMETQYF.